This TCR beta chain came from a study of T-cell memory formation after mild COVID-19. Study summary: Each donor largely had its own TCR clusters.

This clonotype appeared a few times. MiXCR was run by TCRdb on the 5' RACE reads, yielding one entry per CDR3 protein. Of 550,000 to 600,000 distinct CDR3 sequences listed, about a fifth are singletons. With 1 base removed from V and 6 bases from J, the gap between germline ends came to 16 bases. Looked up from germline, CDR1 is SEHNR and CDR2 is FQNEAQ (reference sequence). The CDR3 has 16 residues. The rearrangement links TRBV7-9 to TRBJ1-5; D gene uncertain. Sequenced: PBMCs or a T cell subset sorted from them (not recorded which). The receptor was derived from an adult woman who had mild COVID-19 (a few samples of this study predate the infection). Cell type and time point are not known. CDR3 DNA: TGTGCCAGCAGCTTAGGAGATCATCTAGGCAGTCAGCCCCAGCATTTT. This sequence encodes CASSLGDHLGSQPQHF. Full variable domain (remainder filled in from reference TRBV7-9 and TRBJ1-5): DTGVSQNPRHKITKRGQNVTFRCDPISEHNRLYWYRQTLGQGPEFLTYFQNEAQLEKSRLLSDRFSAERPKGSFSTLEIQRTEQGDSAMYLCASSLGDHLGSQPQHFGDGTRLSIL.